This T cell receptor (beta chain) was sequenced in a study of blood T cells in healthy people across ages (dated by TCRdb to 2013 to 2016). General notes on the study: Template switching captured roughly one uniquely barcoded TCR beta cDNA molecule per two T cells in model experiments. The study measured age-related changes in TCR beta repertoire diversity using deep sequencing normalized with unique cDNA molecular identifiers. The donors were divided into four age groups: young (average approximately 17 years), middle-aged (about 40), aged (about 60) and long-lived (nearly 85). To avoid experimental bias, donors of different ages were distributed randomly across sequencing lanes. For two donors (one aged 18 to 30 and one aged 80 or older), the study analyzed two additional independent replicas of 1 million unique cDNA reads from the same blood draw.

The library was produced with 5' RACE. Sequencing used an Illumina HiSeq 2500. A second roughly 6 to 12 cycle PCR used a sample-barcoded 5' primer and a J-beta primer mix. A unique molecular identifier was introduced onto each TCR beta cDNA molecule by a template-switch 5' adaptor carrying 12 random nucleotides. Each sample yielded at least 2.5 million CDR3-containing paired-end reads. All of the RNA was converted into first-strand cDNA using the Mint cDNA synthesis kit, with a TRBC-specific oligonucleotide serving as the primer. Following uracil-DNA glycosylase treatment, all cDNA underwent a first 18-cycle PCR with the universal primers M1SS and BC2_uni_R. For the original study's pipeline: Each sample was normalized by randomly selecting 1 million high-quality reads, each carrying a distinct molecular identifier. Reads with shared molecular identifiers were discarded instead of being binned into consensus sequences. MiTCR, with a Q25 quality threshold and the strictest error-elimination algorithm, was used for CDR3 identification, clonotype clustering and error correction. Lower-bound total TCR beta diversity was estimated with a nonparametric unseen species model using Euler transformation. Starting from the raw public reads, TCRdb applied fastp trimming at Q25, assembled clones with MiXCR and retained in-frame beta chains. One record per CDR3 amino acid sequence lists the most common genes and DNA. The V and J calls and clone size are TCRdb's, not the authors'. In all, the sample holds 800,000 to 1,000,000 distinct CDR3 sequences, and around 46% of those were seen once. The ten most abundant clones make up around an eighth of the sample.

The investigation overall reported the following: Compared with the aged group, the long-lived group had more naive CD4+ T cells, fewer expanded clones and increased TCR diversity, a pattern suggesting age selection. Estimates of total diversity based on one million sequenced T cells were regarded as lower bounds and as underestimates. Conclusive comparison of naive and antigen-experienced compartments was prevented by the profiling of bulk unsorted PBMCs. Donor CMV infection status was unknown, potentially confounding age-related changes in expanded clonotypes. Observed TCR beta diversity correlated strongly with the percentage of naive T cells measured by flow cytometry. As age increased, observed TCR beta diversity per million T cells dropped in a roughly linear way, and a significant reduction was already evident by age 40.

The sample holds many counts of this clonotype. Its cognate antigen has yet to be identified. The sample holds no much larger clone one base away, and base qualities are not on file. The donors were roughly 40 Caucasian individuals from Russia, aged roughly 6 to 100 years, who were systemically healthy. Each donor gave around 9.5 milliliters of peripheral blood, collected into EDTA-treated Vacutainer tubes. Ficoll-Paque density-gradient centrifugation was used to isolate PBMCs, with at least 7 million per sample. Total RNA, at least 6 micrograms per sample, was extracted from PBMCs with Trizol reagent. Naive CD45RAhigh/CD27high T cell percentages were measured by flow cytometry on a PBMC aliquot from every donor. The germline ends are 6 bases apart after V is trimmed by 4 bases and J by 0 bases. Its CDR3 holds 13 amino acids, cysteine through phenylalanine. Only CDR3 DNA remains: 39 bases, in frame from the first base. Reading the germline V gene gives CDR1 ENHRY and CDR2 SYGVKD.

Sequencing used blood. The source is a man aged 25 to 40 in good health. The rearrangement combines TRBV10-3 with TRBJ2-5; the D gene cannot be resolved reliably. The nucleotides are TGTGCCATCAGTGTCCCAGACCAAGAGACCCAGTACTTC. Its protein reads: CAISVPDQETQYF.